What follows are 32 T cell receptor beta chains derived from one specimen sequenced in a study of T cell responses to AZD1222 COVID-19 vaccine. Assay: immunoSEQ multiplex PCR; the TCRdb copy retains only in-frame clones and omits some. The data show 140,000 to 150,000 clones, with 75% to 95% seen just once and 1.4% held by the top ten. The sample in question was peripheral blood, obtained on day 0 of AZD1222 vaccination. Receptor source: an adult in good health.

The chain has TRBV27 and TRBJ1-6, with D tentatively TRBD1 (6 bases). The CDR3 is 14 amino acids. V lost 4 bases to trimming and J lost 7 bases, with 11 bases between them. Germline V lookup: CDR1 MNHEY, CDR2 SMNVEV (reference sequence). CDR3 in amino acids: CASSSRGENSPLHF. DNA for the CDR3: TGTGCCAGCAGTTCCAGGGGCGAGAATTCACCCCTCCACTTT.

The chain employs TRBV5-1 and TRBJ2-7; D possibly corresponds to TRBD2 (5 bases). The CDR3 is 16 residues long. The germline gives CDR1 SGHRS, CDR2 YFSETQ. The V gene lost 0 bases and the J gene lost 0 bases, with 13 bases spanning the gap. The CDR3 DNA is TGCGCCAGCAGCTTGGAAGGTAGCGTCATCTCCTACGAGCAGTACTTC. It yields the protein CASSLEGSVISYEQYF.

This chain joins TRBV6-5 and TRBJ1-1; 7 bases map to TRBD1. CDR1 MNHEY and CDR2 SVGAGI come from the germline V gene. The CDR3 has 13 amino acids. The ends lost 9 bases at V and 2 bases at J; junction bases unmatched: 6. CDR3 DNA: TGTGCCAGTGGACAGGTGTTAAACACTGAAGCTTTCTTT. Translation gives CASGQVLNTEAFF.

J is TRBJ2-7 and V is TRBV15; perhaps TRBD1 as D (6 bases). Germline V lookup: CDR1 LNHNV, CDR2 YYDKDF (reference sequence). With 3 bases removed from V and 2 bases from J, the gap between germline ends came to 8 bases. CDR3 length equals 13 residues. CDR3 nucleotides: TGTGCCACCAGCAGGGACAGCACCTACGAGCAGTACTTC. This sequence encodes CATSRDSTYEQYF.

The chain recombines TRBV13 with TRBJ1-1; 7 positions match TRBD1. Germline CDR1 PRHDT, CDR2 FYEKMQ (reference sequence). The CDR3 contains 14 residues. Trimming removed 0 bases from V and 4 bases from J; junction bases left unmatched: 2. CDR3 in DNA: TGTGCCAGCAGCTTAGGCCCAGGGGGCACTGAAGCTTTCTTT. It is translated as CASSLGPGGTEAFF.

The chain is built from TRBV5-1 and TRBJ2-3; 9 bases are shared with TRBD2. The germline V gene encodes CDR1 SGHRS and CDR2 YFSETQ. There are 13 residues in the CDR3. The trim removed 4 bases at V and 5 bases at J, leaving 2 bases unmatched. CDR3 in DNA: TGCGCCAGCAGCGCGGGAGGGGGAGATACGCAGTATTTT. Translated: CASSAGGGDTQYF.

This chain uses TRBV12-5 with TRBJ2-7; tentative D call: TRBD2 (7 bases). The CDR3 has 16 amino acids. Trimming removed 1 base from V and 7 bases from J, with 20 bases in between. The germline CDR1 and CDR2 sequences are LGHNT and FRNRAP. Written as DNA, the CDR3 is TGTGCTAGTGGTTTGGGTTGGGGGGCGGGAGACGGTGAGCAGTACTTC. Its translation is CASGLGWGAGDGEQYF.

The chain employs TRBV12-3 or TRBV12-4 and TRBJ2-7, with D possibly matching TRBD1 (7 bases). V shed 5 bases and J shed 7 bases, with 12 bases lying between them. The length of the CDR3 is 12 residues. The CDR3 nucleotides read TGTGCCAGCAGTCGGACAGGAGGGGAGCAGTACTTC. Translation: CASSRTGGEQYF.

This sequence joins TRBV2 and TRBJ1-4; TRBD1 is a possible D gene (6 bases). The V end was cut by 6 bases, the J end by 7 bases, with 9 bases between. Germline CDR1 is SNHLY and CDR2 is FYNNEI. The CDR3 runs 12 residues. This CDR3 reads CASRGTIEKLFF. In nucleotides, the CDR3 is TGTGCCAGCAGGGGGACAATTGAAAAACTGTTTTTT.

This chain connects TRBV7-2 to TRBJ1-6, with a weak D call TRBD1 (5 bases). Trimming removed 7 bases at V and 9 bases at J, with 13 bases between. The germline V gene has CDR1 SGHTA and CDR2 FQGNSA. This CDR3 is 13 amino acids long. The CDR3, as DNA: TGTGCCAGCACCTCGGGGGAAGGTTCACCCCTCCACTTT. Protein sequence: CASTSGEGSPLHF. Drawing the rest from reference TRBV7-2 and TRBJ1-6, the complete variable domain is GAGVSQSPSNKVTEKGKDVELRCDPISGHTALYWYRQSLGQGLEFLIYFQGNSAPDKSGLPSDRFSAERTGGSVSTLTIQRTQQEDSAVYLCASTSGEGSPLHFGNGTRLTVT.

V gene TRBV4-2 combines with J gene TRBJ2-1, with D possibly called TRBD1 or TRBD2 (5 bases each). Looked up from germline, CDR1 is LGHNA and CDR2 is YNFKEQ. Trimming stripped 4 bases from V and 2 bases from J, with 18 bases between. The CDR3 length is 17 residues. The CDR3 here is CASSRVGTSGTYNEQFF. CDR3 nucleotides: TGTGCCAGCAGCCGAGTGGGGACCAGCGGCACCTACAATGAGCAGTTCTTC.

The chain carries TRBV27 and TRBJ2-3, with a tentative D call TRBD2 (6 bases). Germline V gives CDR1 MNHEY, CDR2 SMNVEV (reference sequence). This CDR3 contains 15 residues. Trimming shortened V by 8 bases and J by 0 bases, and 15 bases separated the two germline ends. The CDR3 spells CASRSSVTSTDTQYF. The CDR3 DNA follows: TGTGCCAGCCGCTCTAGCGTCACTAGCACAGATACGCAGTATTTT.

The chain employs TRBV6-1 and TRBJ1-1; tentative D call: TRBD1 (6 bases). The CDR3 covers 15 residues. From germline, CDR1 is MNHNS and CDR2 SASEGT. The ends were cut back, 1 base at V and 2 bases at J, with 11 bases in the middle. The CDR3 spells CASSEGDKENTEAFF. The CDR3 DNA sequence: TGTGCCAGCAGTGAAGGGGACAAAGAAAACACTGAAGCTTTCTTT.

This clone turned up a few times. This chain links TRBV5-6 with TRBJ2-7, with a tentative D call TRBD2 (7 bases). The V end was cut by 4 bases, the J end by 0 bases, with 23 bases between. The germline CDR1 and CDR2 sequences are SGHDT and YYEEEE. CDR3 size: 18 residues. In DNA, the CDR3 is TGTGCCAGCAGCCCCCGGGTGCGGGGGCCCCGGGACTCCTACGAGCAGTACTTC. Translating gives CASSPRVRGPRDSYEQYF.

This clone was counted once. The CDR3 sequence is CASSKIPRQGLSYNEQFF. The CDR3 coding sequence is TGTGCCAGCAGCAAAATCCCGCGGCAGGGTCTCTCCTACAATGAGCAGTTCTTC. The J gene is TRBJ2-1, the V gene TRBV21-1; whether TRBD1, the table's D call, matches the DNA was not checked. TRBV21-1 is annotated as a pseudogene. This CDR3 region has 18 residues.

The chain's CDR3 is CASSLVRPPPGQFYGEQYF. As DNA, the CDR3 is TGTGCCAGCAGTTTAGTCCGCCCCCCTCCGGGACAGTTTTACGGCGAGCAGTACTTC. The V gene is TRBV28, the J gene TRBJ2-7; 7 bases are shared with TRBD1. This CDR3 region has 19 residues. The trim removed 2 bases at V and 6 bases at J, leaving 22 bases unmatched. Per the germline V gene, CDR1 is MDHEN and CDR2 is SYDVKM.

The chain uses TRBV28 and TRBJ1-5; D remains unclear. Germline CDR1 reads MDHEN; CDR2 reads SYDVKM. V lost 2 bases, J lost 2 bases, and 10 bases lay in between. The CDR3 covers 15 residues. CDR3 in DNA: TGTGCCAGCAGTTTAACTATGAGGGGCAATCAGCCCCAGCATTTT. Protein sequence: CASSLTMRGNQPQHF.

V is TRBV7-9 and J is TRBJ2-7; 7 bases match TRBD1. CDR1 and CDR2 (germline): SEHNR, FQNEAQ (reference sequence). The CDR3 covers 14 residues. Trimming at V came to 4 bases and at J to 7 bases, leaving 10 bases not matched to a gene. CDR3 loop: CASSSGQSPLEQYF. In DNA form, the CDR3 reads TGTGCCAGCAGCTCGGGACAGTCTCCCTTGGAGCAGTACTTC.

This chain uses TRBV9 with TRBJ2-1, with 10 bases matching TRBD2. The trim removed 0 bases at V and 3 bases at J, leaving 3 bases unmatched. Germline V CDR1 and CDR2: SGDLS, YYNGEE. The CDR3 has 16 residues. The CDR3 is CASSVEPSGGYNEQFF. The DNA of the CDR3 is TGTGCCAGCAGCGTAGAACCTAGCGGGGGCTACAATGAGCAGTTCTTC.

The rearrangement links TRBV6-5 to TRBJ1-2; TRBD1 agrees at 7 bases. This CDR3 is built from 14 residues. V was pared by 2 bases and J by 4 bases, with 4 bases of the junction left unmatched. In germline, CDR1 is MNHEY, CDR2 SVGAGI. The CDR3 DNA follows: TGTGCCAGCAGTTACCCCGGACAGGCCTATGGCTACACCTTC. Translating gives CASSYPGQAYGYTF.

This chain links TRBV7-8 with TRBJ2-1; 11 nucleotides align to TRBD2. In germline, CDR1 is SGHVS, CDR2 FQNEAQ. J lost 9 bases, V lost 0 bases, and 7 bases had no gene match. CDR3 length equals 16 residues. CDR3 residues: CASSLALAGGPGEQFF. CDR3 coding DNA: TGTGCCAGCAGCTTAGCCTTAGCGGGGGGGCCGGGTGAGCAGTTCTTC.

This rearrangement joins TRBV5-8 to TRBJ2-1; TRBD1 agrees at 8 bases. Germline assignment: CDR1 SGHTS and CDR2 YDEGEE. V gave up 0 bases and J gave up 0 bases; unmatched junction bases: 5. The CDR3 covers 17 residues. CDR3 protein: CASSLGQGISSYNEQFF. The CDR3 DNA reads TGTGCCAGCAGCTTGGGACAGGGGATAAGCTCCTACAATGAGCAGTTCTTC. Full variable domain (remainder filled in from reference TRBV5-8 and TRBJ2-1): EAGVTQSPTHLIKTRGQQATLRCSPISGHTSVYWYQQALGLGLQFLLWYDEGEERNRGNFPPRFSGRQFPNYSSELNVNALELEDSALYLCASSLGQGISSYNEQFFGPGTRLTVL.

The chain is built from TRBV10-1 and TRBJ2-1; D is unclear. This CDR3 contains 16 residues. V lost 3 bases to trimming and J lost 0 bases, with 12 bases between them. Germline-derived CDR1 and CDR2 are WNHNN and SYGVQD (reference sequence). The CDR3 nucleotides are TGCGCCAGCAGTGATTTACGGGCGAGCTCCTACAATGAGCAGTTCTTC. The encoded protein is CASSDLRASSYNEQFF.

The CDR3 region has the DNA TGTGCCAGCAGCCGAGGGACAGGGTACCAAGAGACCCAGTACTTC. This gives the protein CASSRGTGYQETQYF. This chain uses TRBV7-8 with TRBJ2-5; 9 bases map to TRBD1. After removal of 5 bases from V and 0 bases from J, the junction contained 4 bases not matched to a gene. The CDR3 runs 15 residues. CDR1 is SGHVS, CDR2 FQNEAQ, per germline. Together with reference TRBV7-8 and TRBJ2-5, the CDR3 gives the full variable domain: GAGVSQSPRYKVAKRGQDVALRCDPISGHVSLFWYQQALGQGPEFLTYFQNEAQLDKSGLPSDRFFAERPEGSVSTLKIQRTQQEDSAVYLCASSRGTGYQETQYFGPGTRLLVL.

In this sample, this clone turned up once. The rearrangement links TRBV10-3 to TRBJ1-2; 7 bases align to TRBD1. The CDR3 is 14 amino acids. Germline-derived CDR1 and CDR2 are ENHRY and SYGVKD. Losses at the gene ends were 6 bases for V and 1 base for J; bases not matched to a gene: 5. The CDR3 DNA is TGTGCCATCAGCCGGGACAGATATAACTATGGCTACACCTTC. It yields the protein CAISRDRYNYGYTF.

V gene TRBV7-2 combines with J gene TRBJ1-1; D possibly corresponds to TRBD1 (6 bases). CDR1 and CDR2 (germline): SGHTA, FQGNSA. This CDR3 is 13 amino acids long. Trimming took off 5 bases at V and 4 bases at J, with 11 bases between the two ends. CDR3 bases: TGTGCCAGCAGCATTACGGACAGCACTGAAGCTTTCTTT. It yields the protein CASSITDSTEAFF.

Here the CDR3 reads CASIKSPGQIYEQYF. The CDR3, as DNA: TGTGCCAGCATCAAATCCCCGGGACAGATCTACGAGCAGTACTTC. This chain uses TRBV27 with TRBJ2-7; 7 positions agree with TRBD1. Trimming cost V 7 bases and J 3 bases; bases outside gene matches: 12. The germline V gene has CDR1 MNHEY and CDR2 SMNVEV (reference sequence). This CDR3 has 15 amino acids.

This rearrangement joins TRBV6-2 or TRBV6-3 to TRBJ1-6, with 9 bases aligning to TRBD1. The CDR3 runs 16 residues. The V segment lost 2 bases and the J segment 4 bases; nucleotides outside the gene matches: 3. Germline values: CDR1 MNHEY, CDR2 SVGEGT. As DNA, the CDR3 is TGTGCCAGCAGTTACGCCGGGACAGGGTATAATTCACCCCTCCACTTT. Translation gives CASSYAGTGYNSPLHF.

The chain couples TRBV29-1 to TRBJ1-2; weak D call: TRBD1 (6 bases). Trimming removed 7 bases at V and 2 bases at J, with 23 bases between. Germline-derived CDR1 and CDR2 are SQVTM and ANQGSEA. The CDR3 runs to 16 residues. The CDR3: CSAEGAGGEKNYGYTF. The CDR3 DNA is TGCAGCGCCGAAGGGGCCGGGGGCGAGAAAAACTATGGCTACACCTTC.

The genes are TRBV10-3 and TRBJ1-5; TRBD1 is a possible D gene (6 bases). The CDR3 sequence is 16 residues long. CDR1 and CDR2 (germline): ENHRY, SYGVKD. The V end lost 0 bases, the J end lost 1 base, and 10 bases lay between the germline ends. The CDR3 loop is CAISESWGQSNQPQHF. The DNA for the CDR3 is TGTGCCATCAGTGAGTCGTGGGGACAAAGCAATCAGCCCCAGCATTTT.

The chain uses TRBV6-4 and TRBJ1-1; the match to TRBD1 covers 7 bases. The CDR3 is made up of 15 amino acids. CDR1 MRHNA and CDR2 SNTAGT come from the germline V gene. V was pared by 10 bases and J by 10 bases, with 21 bases of the junction left unmatched. The CDR3 nucleotides read TGTGCCATTACCGCCCCGGCGAAGGGGGCCTTGGGAGCTTTCTTT. Its protein is CAITAPAKGALGAFF.

This clone is a singleton in its sample. The chain combines TRBV7-9 with TRBJ1-2; D not resolved. The ends were cut back, 3 bases at V and 3 bases at J, with 5 bases in the middle. Germline loops: CDR1 SEHNR, CDR2 FQNEAQ (reference sequence). CDR3 length: 12 amino acids. CDR3: CASSFSDYGYTF. The CDR3 DNA sequence: TGTGCCAGCAGCTTCTCTGACTATGGCTACACCTTC.